The 26 T cell receptor beta chains in this list originate from one sample, sequenced in a study of post-analysis software for immune sequencing data. General observations from the study: In patients, TRBV5-6, TRBV5-1 and TRBV20-1 belonged to five TRBV segments found more frequently than in controls.

The authors incorporated unique molecular identifiers into the TCR beta cDNA libraries. Via MiXCR, TCRdb re-called the PCR reads, giving one row per CDR3 protein. Of around 260,000 distinct CDR3 sequences listed, 35% to 40% are singletons. Antigen specificity for these receptors is unknown. Sequenced material: blood. Receptor source: a girl between 5 and 17 years old with multiple sclerosis.

This clonotype has ten or more counts. The chain is built from TRBV20-1 and TRBJ1-2; 7 positions match TRBD1. Germline V CDR1 and CDR2: DFQATT, SNEGSKA (reference sequence). J was trimmed by 5 bases and V by 5 bases; bases with no gene match: 5. The CDR3 loop spans 12 amino acids. The CDR3 is CSASPTGYGYTF. The CDR3 region has the DNA TGCAGTGCTTCCCCGACAGGGTATGGCTACACCTTC.

V usage is TRBV5-1 and J usage is TRBJ2-7; a possible D gene is TRBD2 (6 bases). CDR3 length: 13 amino acids. Trimming took 6 bases from V and 2 from J, leaving 12 bases between them. Germline V gene sequence: CDR1 SGHRS, CDR2 YFSETQ. The CDR3 here is CASTVAETYEQYF. The CDR3 nucleotides read TGCGCCAGCACGGTAGCGGAGACCTACGAGCAGTACTTC.

There are a few counts of this clonotype. V and J are TRBV2 and TRBJ2-2; possibly TRBD2 for D (6 bases). Trimming stripped 6 bases from V and 0 bases from J, with 11 bases between. CDR1 is SNHLY, CDR2 FYNNEI, per germline. CDR3 length: 15 residues. The CDR3 loop reads CASSPRDANTGELFF. DNA for the CDR3: TGTGCCAGCAGCCCGCGGGATGCGAACACCGGGGAGCTGTTTTTT. Full variable domain (missing parts from reference TRBV2 and TRBJ2-2): EPEVTQTPSHQVTQMGQEVILRCVPISNHLYFYWYRQILGQKVEFLVSFYNNEISEKSEIFDDQFSVERPDGSNFTLKIRSTKLEDSAMYFCASSPRDANTGELFFGEGSRLTVL.

This clonotype was seen a handful of times. The rearrangement joins TRBV6-5 to TRBJ2-5; D remains unclear. The J call is doubtful: the DNA matches TRBJ2-7 better. The CDR3 extends over 13 amino acids. The germline CDR1 and CDR2 sequences are MNHEY and SVGAGI. For the CDR3, the DNA is TGTGCCAGCAGTTACGTCGTAGACACCGAGCAGTACTTC. This gives the protein CASSYVVDTEQYF.

Many counts were recorded for this clonotype. J is TRBJ2-1 and V is TRBV20-1; TRBD2 matches 10 bases. The germline V gene has CDR1 DFQATT and CDR2 SNEGSKA (reference sequence). The CDR3 has 14 residues. The ends lost 6 bases at V and 3 bases at J; junction bases unmatched: 5. CDR3 coding DNA: TGCAGTGCACTTACTAGCGGGGACTACAATGAGCAGTTCTTC. Translated, it gives CSALTSGDYNEQFF.

Comment on this clonotype: The final CDR3 position lacks the conserved phenylalanine or tryptophan, pointing to a likely read error. The gene calls are TRBV20-1 and TRBJ2-1; TRBD2 matches at 7 bases. Germline trimming cut 4 bases from V and 7 bases from J; bases unmatched to any gene: 13. CDR1 DFQATT and CDR2 SNEGSKA come from the germline V gene (reference sequence). The CDR3 spans 15 residues. CDR3 bases: TGCAGTGCTATACAGACTAGCTTTGGTGGAAATGAGCAGTTCCTC. It translates to CSAIQTSFGGNEQFL.

J is TRBJ1-1 and V is TRBV29-1; a possible D gene is TRBD1 (5 bases). CDR3 size: 14 residues. The germline V and J ends were trimmed by 1 base and 0 bases, with 9 bases remaining between them. Germline loops: CDR1 SQVTM, CDR2 ANQGSEA. The CDR3 here is CSVEGGDMNTEAFF. DNA of the CDR3: TGCAGCGTTGAAGGGGGGGATATGAACACTGAAGCTTTCTTT.

The chain carries TRBV14 and TRBJ2-7; D unresolved. The assigned J gene may be wrong: the sequence end matches TRBJ2-5 better. Germline V lookup: CDR1 SGHDN, CDR2 FVKESK. The CDR3 sequence is 15 residues long. CDR3 sequence reads: CASSPLDTAWETQYF. The CDR3 DNA reads as TGTGCCAGCAGCCCCCTCGACACAGCGTGGGAGACCCAGTACTTC.

The V call is TRBV20-1, the J call TRBJ2-3; D is possibly TRBD2 (6 bases). The germline CDR1 and CDR2 sequences are DFQATT and SNEGSKA (reference sequence). V was clipped by 0 bases and J by 6 bases, with 22 bases between them. The CDR3 sequence is 17 residues long. CDR3 nucleotide sequence: TGCAGTGCTAGAGATTCATTCAGGGACGGGGGTAGGGATACGCAGTATTTT. It codes for CSARDSFRDGGRDTQYF.

This clonotype was found a few times. The chain has TRBV3-1 and TRBJ2-1; D may be TRBD2 (5 bases). CDR3 length: 16 amino acids. Germline V gene data show CDR1 as LGHDT and CDR2 as YNNKEL (reference sequence). V was clipped by 6 bases and J by 3 bases, with 18 bases between them. The CDR3 loop reads CASSPSSAAFYNEQFF. The CDR3 region has the DNA TGTGCCAGCAGTCCAAGTTCAGCGGCCTTCTACAATGAGCAGTTCTTC.

This clonotype was detected ten times or more. One end of the junction varies from germline; a read error may be responsible. This chain joins TRBV13 and TRBJ1-2, with 9 positions matching TRBD1. Looked up from germline, CDR1 is PRHDT and CDR2 is FYEKMQ (reference sequence). The CDR3 is 14 residues long. CDR3 sequence (DNA): TGCGCCAGCAGCCTGGACAGGGGAAACTATGGCTACACCTTC. Translation: CASSLDRGNYGYTF. The full variable domain, in which reference TRBV13 and TRBJ1-2 provide the parts outside the CDR3, is AAGVIQSPRHLIKEKRETATLKCYPIPRHDTVYWYQQGPGQDPQFLISFYEKMQSDKGSIPDRFSAQQFSDYHSELNMSSLELGDSALYFCASSLDRGNYGYTFGSGTRLTVV.

The J gene is TRBJ2-7, the V gene TRBV4-1; TRBD2 agrees at 7 bases. J lost 3 bases, V lost 2 bases, and 16 bases had no gene match. Germline CDR1 reads MGHRA; CDR2 reads YSYEKL. The length of the CDR3 is 18 residues. This CDR3 is CASSQSEVWRESVYEQYF. As DNA, the CDR3 is TGCGCCAGCAGCCAAAGTGAAGTATGGCGGGAGAGCGTCTACGAGCAGTACTTC.

This clonotype showed up many times. The chain has TRBV4-2 and TRBJ1-6; 7 bases agree with TRBD1. CDR1 is LGHNA and CDR2 is YNFKEQ in the germline V gene. This CDR3 has 17 residues. The V and J ends lost 4 bases and 7 bases, in that order; junction bases with no gene match: 13. The CDR3 is CASSLELTGVENSPLHF. CDR3 nucleotide sequence: TGTGCCAGCAGCCTAGAACTTACAGGGGTGGAGAATTCACCCCTCCACTTT.

The CDR3 is CSVRTSGRAVADTQYF. The CDR3 DNA follows: TGCAGCGTGAGGACTAGCGGGAGGGCCGTAGCAGATACGCAGTATTTT. The chain couples TRBV29-1 to TRBJ2-3, with 15 bases matching TRBD2. The CDR3 totals 16 residues. Germline loops: CDR1 SQVTM, CDR2 ANQGSEA. The trim removed 6 bases at V and 4 bases at J, leaving 8 bases unmatched.

Concerning this clonotype: One end of the junction fails to match germline, which may point to a read error. The genes are TRBV18 and TRBJ1-1; a weak D match, TRBD1 (5 bases). Looked up from germline, CDR1 is KGHSH and CDR2 is LQKENI. CDR3 size: 15 residues. CDR3: CGSSQNGGEGTEAFF. In DNA form, the CDR3 reads TGTGGCAGCTCTCAAAACGGGGGTGAAGGCACTGAAGCTTTCTTT.

Worth noting for this clonotype: This may arise from a read error, as a much more abundant clone is one base away. The chain links TRBV5-1 to TRBJ2-5; a possible D gene is TRBD2 (5 bases). This CDR3 comprises 14 residues. Germline V lookup: CDR1 SGHRS, CDR2 YFSETQ. As DNA, the CDR3 is TGCGCCAGCAGCTTGGGCCCGGGTGGGGAGACCCGGTACTTC. This translates into CASSLGPGGETRYF.

This clonotype has ten or more counts. The J gene is TRBJ1-4, the V gene TRBV4-1; maybe TRBD1 (6 bases). V gave up 4 bases and J gave up 6 bases, with 21 bases separating them. Germline CDR1 reads MGHRA; CDR2 reads YSYEKL. The CDR3 extends over 17 amino acids. The CDR3, as DNA: TGCGCCAGCAGCCGTATTGGGGGACGACAGGAGGATGAAAAACTGTTTTTT. Translation: CASSRIGGRQEDEKLFF.

This clonotype was found a few times. The rearrangement links TRBV2 to TRBJ2-1; no clear D. The length of the CDR3 is 11 residues. The germline gives CDR1 SNHLY, CDR2 FYNNEI. The V gene lost 6 bases and the J gene lost 5 bases, with 5 bases spanning the gap. This CDR3 is CASRGNNEQFF. In DNA, the CDR3 is TGTGCCAGCAGGGGGAACAATGAGCAGTTCTTC.

This sequence joins TRBV20-1 and TRBJ2-2, with 8 nucleotides matching TRBD1. V was pared by 2 bases and J by 3 bases, with 5 bases of the junction left unmatched. In germline, CDR1 is DFQATT, CDR2 SNEGSKA (reference sequence). This CDR3 has 15 amino acids. CDR3 bases: TGCAGTGCTAGACCCAGGGGGCTCTACACCGGGGAGCTGTTTTTT. Its translation: CSARPRGLYTGELFF.

This clonotype was seen repeatedly, ten times or more. This chain uses TRBV21-1 with TRBJ2-5; the table calls TRBD1, which could not be checked here. TRBV21-1 is recorded as a pseudogene. The CDR3 extends over 12 amino acids. CDR3 DNA sequence: TGTGCCAGCAGTCCGGGGGAAGAGACCCAGTACTTC. Translated, it gives CASSPGEETQYF.

The table lists this clonotype with many counts. J is TRBJ1-1 and V is TRBV20-1; D is unresolved. The V end lost 2 bases, the J end lost 3 bases, and 7 bases lay between the germline ends. The CDR3 spans 12 residues. Germline V lookup: CDR1 DFQATT, CDR2 SNEGSKA (reference sequence). CDR3 in amino acids: CSARSADTEAFF. CDR3 DNA: TGCAGTGCTAGATCCGCGGACACTGAAGCTTTCTTT.

This clonotype has ten or more counts. V is TRBV10-3 and J is TRBJ1-5; D not certain. The CDR3 has 15 residues. Between the trimmed V and J ends, which lost 0 bases and 4 bases, there was a span of 10 bases. CDR1 is ENHRY, CDR2 SYGVKD, per germline. The CDR3 here is CAISESSGLNQPQHF. In DNA form, the CDR3 reads TGTGCCATCAGTGAGTCGAGCGGACTAAATCAGCCCCAGCATTTT.

This clonotype was observed at least ten times. The chain uses TRBV20-1 and TRBJ2-1, with TRBD2 matching 8 bases. There are 14 residues in the CDR3. V shed 6 bases and J 9 bases; nucleotides not matched to a gene: 13. From germline, CDR1 is DFQATT and CDR2 SNEGSKA (reference sequence). CDR3 sequence (DNA): TGCAGTGCAAAACTTCCGGGACTAGAGCTTGAGCAGTTCTTC. This gives the protein CSAKLPGLELEQFF.

This chain connects TRBV12-3 or TRBV12-4 to TRBJ1-2; 7 nucleotides match TRBD1. The CDR3 sequence is 14 residues long. The trim removed 5 bases at V and 4 bases at J, leaving 7 bases unmatched. The CDR3 DNA follows: TGTGCCAGCAGTCCACAGGGGCGCGGCTATGGCTACACCTTC. It specifies CASSPQGRGYGYTF.

The chain links TRBV20-1 to TRBJ1-6; 9 nucleotides line up with TRBD1. The CDR3 totals 19 residues. Germline trimming cut 5 bases from V and 2 bases from J; bases unmatched to any gene: 16. CDR1 is DFQATT, CDR2 SNEGSKA, per germline (reference sequence). CDR3 in DNA: TGCAGTGCTTCCAGATCGGTGGGGACAGGGTTTACCTATAATTCACCCCTCCACTTT. Translating gives CSASRSVGTGFTYNSPLHF.

This rearrangement joins TRBV4-3 to TRBJ2-4; TRBD2 matches at 7 bases. The J call is doubtful: the DNA matches TRBJ2-7 better. CDR3 length: 15 residues. Germline V gene lookup returns CDR1 LGHNA and CDR2 YSLEER. The DNA for the CDR3 is TGCGCCAGCAGCCAAGTGAGGGCGGGAGCATACGAGCAGTACTTC. Protein product: CASSQVRAGAYEQYF.